Presented here are 8 T cell receptor beta chains from one specimen sequenced in a study of cytomegalovirus exposure and HLA in healthy donors. The study ran its PCR with 60 Vbeta and 13 Jbeta primers. Only in-frame clones appear in the TCRdb table, and some are missing; sequencing was by immunoSEQ multiplex PCR. The sample has about 150,000 clones, approximately 80% seen once. The material sequenced was PBMCs. Receptors were obtained from a woman aged 40 to 50 in good health and CMV-seronegative.

The chain carries TRBV25-1 and TRBJ1-6; TRBD1 matches at 7 bases. Germline CDR1 MGHDK, CDR2 SYGVNS. The CDR3 extends over 15 amino acids. V was clipped by 6 bases and J by 7 bases; unmatched bases: 9. CDR3 amino acids: CASSPGGLTNSPLHF. CDR3 nucleotides: TGTGCCAGCAGCCCAGGGGGTCTGACGAATTCACCCCTCCACTTT.

CDR3 DNA sequence: TGTGCCAGCAGTCTGGGGGACAGGGGGAATCAGCCCCAGCATTTT. Its protein is CASSLGDRGNQPQHF. The chain combines TRBV28 with TRBJ1-5; TRBD1 aligns across 11 bases. The CDR3 has 15 amino acids. J lost 4 bases, V lost 5 bases, and 4 bases had no gene match. The germline V gene encodes CDR1 MDHEN and CDR2 SYDVKM.

CDR3 coding DNA: TGTGCCAGCACGCCCCTTCGGACTAGCGGGAGAACCGGGGAGCTGTTTTTT. This encodes CASTPLRTSGRTGELFF. The rearrangement uses TRBV27 and TRBJ2-2; 13 bases are shared with TRBD2. From germline, CDR1 is MNHEY and CDR2 SMNVEV (reference sequence). V trimming: 7 bases; J trimming: 5 bases; junction bases outside the gene matches: 10. The CDR3 extends over 17 amino acids.

The chain couples TRBV6-4 to TRBJ2-1, with 12 bases identical to TRBD2. Per the germline V gene, CDR1 is MRHNA and CDR2 is SNTAGT. The CDR3 spans 19 residues. The ends lost 0 bases at V and 0 bases at J; junction bases unmatched: 6. The CDR3 protein is CASSDSTSGGSSSYNEQFF. CDR3 nucleotide sequence: TGTGCCAGCAGTGACTCGACTAGCGGGGGTAGTAGCTCCTACAATGAGCAGTTCTTC.

The J gene is TRBJ2-3, the V gene TRBV6-5; 8 bases line up with TRBD2. With 5 bases clipped from V and 5 bases from J, the junction kept 6 bases outside the gene matches. The CDR3 extends over 14 amino acids. Germline assignment: CDR1 MNHEY and CDR2 SVGAGI. CDR3 loop: CASSTTSGLDTQYF. In nucleotides, the CDR3 is TGTGCCAGCAGTACCACTAGCGGATTAGATACGCAGTATTTT.

The chain recombines TRBV5-1 with TRBJ1-1; D gene ambiguous. V was trimmed by 8 bases and J by 4 bases, leaving 15 bases between them. The CDR3 covers 13 residues. Per the germline V gene, CDR1 is SGHRS and CDR2 is YFSETQ. As DNA, the CDR3 is TGCGCCAGTTGCGGGGATTATCCCACTGAAGCTTTCTTT. Protein product: CASCGDYPTEAFF.

A few counts support this clone. The rearrangement uses TRBV19 and TRBJ2-7, with 9 bases identical to TRBD1. J lost 5 bases, V lost 5 bases, and 10 bases had no gene match. The germline gives CDR1 LNHDA, CDR2 SQIVND (reference sequence). The CDR3 consists of 15 residues. The CDR3 DNA reads as TGTGCCAGTAGTCCGTCGGGACAGGGCAGGAACGAGCAGTACTTC. This codes for CASSPSGQGRNEQYF.

The rearrangement links TRBV28 to TRBJ2-5; D is perhaps TRBD1 (5 bases). The CDR3 extends over 14 amino acids. With 10 bases removed from V and 4 bases from J, the gap between germline ends came to 19 bases. Germline V gene sequence: CDR1 MDHEN, CDR2 SYDVKM. The CDR3 sequence: CATKGVQMGETQYF. Written as DNA, the CDR3 is TGTGCCACCAAAGGGGTCCAGATGGGAGAGACCCAGTACTTC.